A single sample is the source of the 9 T cell receptor beta chains below, sequenced in a study of PD-L1 blockade in urothelial cancer (dated by TCRdb to 2016 to 2017). Taken with the paper, the label for time point translates to: pretreatment peripheral blood. Preparation of the library involved the immunoSEQ multiplex PCR assay. What TCRdb holds here is the immuneACCESS table cut down to in-frame rearrangements. Part of the clones is not present; checked against another copy, under half of the missing clones reflect an unresolved V gene, and the others are unexplained. The sample records around 79,000 clones, around four fifths of which are singletons. 6.7% of the sample is held by the ten biggest clonotypes. The sequencing here drew on PBMCs, taken around atezolizumab (anti-PD-L1) treatment. The receptors shown here come from a man in his forties with urothelial cancer.

The rearrangement links TRBV27 to TRBJ2-3; D gene uncertain. Germline loops: CDR1 MNHEY, CDR2 SMNVEV (reference sequence). The CDR3 extends over 15 amino acids. V lost 4 bases and J lost 0, with 11 bases in between. The CDR3 DNA reads as TGTGCCAGCAGTTATTCGCAGGCTAGCACAGATACGCAGTATTTT. Translation gives CASSYSQASTDTQYF.

V usage is TRBV28 and J usage is TRBJ1-2; D may be TRBD1 (5 bases). Germline assignment: CDR1 MDHEN and CDR2 SYDVKM. Trimming pared 1 base from V and 7 bases from J, leaving 13 bases between. CDR3 length equals 14 residues. Here the CDR3 DNA reads TGTGCCAGCAGTTTATTGCCAGGGTGGGTTGGCTACACCTTC. Its protein is CASSLLPGWVGYTF.

This chain links TRBV15 with TRBJ1-1, with 7 bases that match TRBD1. J was trimmed by 1 base and V by 5 bases; bases with no gene match: 1. The V gene's germline CDR1 is LNHNV and CDR2 YYDKDF (reference sequence). The CDR3 has 13 residues. The CDR3 nucleotides are TGTGCCACCAGCGGGACAGCGAACACTGAAGCTTTCTTT. Its translation: CATSGTANTEAFF. The whole variable domain, remainder taken from reference TRBV15 and TRBJ1-1, is DAMVIQNPRYQVTQFGKPVTLSCSQTLNHNVMYWYQQKSSQAPKLLFHYYDKDFNNEADTPDNFQSRRPNTSFCFLDIRSPGLGDTAMYLCATSGTANTEAFFGQGTRLTVV.

The sample holds a few counts of this clone. The V and J genes are TRBV19 and TRBJ2-7; 13 bases agree with TRBD2. Germline lookup yields CDR1 LNHDA and CDR2 SQIVND (reference sequence). Losses at the gene ends were 5 bases for V and 2 bases for J; bases not matched to a gene: 3. The CDR3 spans 15 residues. The CDR3: CASSSGLAGTYEQYF. Here the CDR3 DNA reads TGTGCCAGTAGTTCGGGACTAGCGGGGACCTACGAGCAGTACTTC.

The chain couples TRBV7-2 to TRBJ2-7; perhaps TRBD1 as D (6 bases). The CDR3 length is 16 residues. The V and J ends lost 0 bases and 6 bases respectively, with 18 bases between them. The germline V gene has CDR1 SGHTA and CDR2 FQGNSA. The DNA of the CDR3 is TGTGCCAGCAGCTTAGCGGAGACAGGCATAACGGGCGAGCAGTACTTC. It encodes CASSLAETGITGEQYF.

The chain is built from TRBV28 and TRBJ2-7; a possible D gene is TRBD1 (5 bases). Trimming took 3 bases from V and 9 from J, leaving 9 bases between them. Germline lookup yields CDR1 MDHEN and CDR2 SYDVKM. This CDR3 is 11 amino acids long. The chain's CDR3 is CASSFQGGQYF. The CDR3 coding sequence is TGTGCCAGCAGTTTTCAGGGCGGGCAGTACTTC.

This clone was counted ten times or more. The V gene is TRBV29-1, the J gene TRBJ2-3; 8 bases align to TRBD1. After removal of 7 bases from V and 0 bases from J, the junction contained 3 bases not matched to a gene. The CDR3 has 13 residues. Germline loops: CDR1 SQVTM, CDR2 ANQGSEA. The CDR3 loop is CSDRTGSTDTQYF. The CDR3, as DNA: TGCAGCGATAGGACAGGGAGCACAGATACGCAGTATTTT.

Regarding this clone: This CDR3 is also generated by other DNA sequences in the sample. The chain employs TRBV4-3 and TRBJ1-4, with 9 bases fitting TRBD1. From germline, CDR1 is LGHNA and CDR2 YSLEER. This CDR3 is built from 14 residues. J gave up 5 bases and V 4 bases, and 2 bases lay outside the gene matches. CDR3: CASSLGQGNEKLFF. Written as DNA, the CDR3 is TGCGCCAGCAGCCTCGGACAGGGGAATGAAAAACTGTTTTTT.

The table lists this clone with a count of one. The chain combines TRBV19 with TRBJ1-1; D is possibly TRBD1 (6 bases). Germline CDR1 LNHDA, CDR2 SQIVND (reference sequence). CDR3 length: 14 amino acids. Trimming took 3 bases from V and 4 from J, leaving 12 bases between them. The CDR3 sequence: CASSISGVGTEAFF. For the CDR3, the DNA is TGTGCCAGTAGTATCTCAGGGGTCGGCACTGAAGCTTTCTTT.